This T cell receptor beta chain is from a study of cytotoxic CD8 clonotypes in ibrutinib-treated CLL. Study background: Researchers reported around 10 relapsed/refractory and over 14 treatment-naive patients, around 17 of them IGHV unmutated. Mean productive templates were about 260,000; mean productive rearrangements were approximately 94,000. Findings of the study overall: Patients showed higher baseline clonality than age-matched healthy donors, and it tracked circulating CD8+ T-cell counts.

About this clone itself: Antigen: not known.

Investigators sought sequencing depths of between 1 in 200,000 and 1 in 1 million T cells. The protocol was immunoSEQ multiplex PCR, while the TCRdb copy is restricted to in-frame clones and leaves out a portion. Of approximately 150,000 clones listed, more than 70% were seen once; the top ten hold around 3%. The clonotype comes from a human donor with chronic lymphocytic leukemia. Source: PBMCs, taken at disease progression, from a patient treated with ibrutinib.

CDR3 protein: CASLDRVVDEQFF. In DNA form, the CDR3 reads TGTGCCAGCCTGGACAGGGTAGTCGATGAGCAGTTCTTC. The rearrangement joins TRBV28 to TRBJ2-1, with 8 bases lining up with TRBD1. The CDR3 totals 13 residues. Germline lookup yields CDR1 MDHEN and CDR2 SYDVKM. The J segment lost 8 bases and the V segment lost 8 bases, leaving 8 bases of the junction unmatched.